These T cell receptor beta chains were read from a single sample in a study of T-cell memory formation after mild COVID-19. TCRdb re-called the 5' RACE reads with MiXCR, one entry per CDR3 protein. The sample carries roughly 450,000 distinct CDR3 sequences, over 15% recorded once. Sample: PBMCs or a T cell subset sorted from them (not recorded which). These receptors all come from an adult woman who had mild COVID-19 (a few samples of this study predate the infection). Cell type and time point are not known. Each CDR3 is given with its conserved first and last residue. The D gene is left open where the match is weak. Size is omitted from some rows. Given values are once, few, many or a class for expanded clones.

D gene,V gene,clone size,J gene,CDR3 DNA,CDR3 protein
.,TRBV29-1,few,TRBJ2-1,TGCAGCGTTGAGAGTTACTCCTACAATGAGCAGTTCTTC,CSVESYSYNEQFF
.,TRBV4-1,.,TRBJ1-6,TGCGCCAGCAGCCAAGTGATCCGATCCCAGGGTTCACCCCTCCACTTT,CASSQVIRSQGSPLHF
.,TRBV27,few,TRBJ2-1,TGTGCCAGCAGTTTATGGGGCGTGAACAATGAGCAGTTCTTC,CASSLWGVNNEQFF
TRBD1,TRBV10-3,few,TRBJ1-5,TGTGCCAAAAGGACAGGCCTAAATCAGCCCCAGCATTTT,CAKRTGLNQPQHF
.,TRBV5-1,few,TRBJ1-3,TGCGCCAGCAGCTTGGACCCTAGTTATGGACGTCCTACTCCCTCTGGAAACACCATATATTTT,CASSLDPSYGRPTPSGNTIYF
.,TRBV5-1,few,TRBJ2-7,TGCGCCAGCAGCTTGGCCCATGACAGCTTTTACGAGCAGTACTTC,CASSLAHDSFYEQYF
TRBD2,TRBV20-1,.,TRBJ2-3,TGCAGTGCTAGGGGACTAGCGGGAGGAGATACGCAGTATTTT,CSARGLAGGDTQYF
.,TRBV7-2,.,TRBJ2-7,TGTGCCAGCAGCTTAGACAGGAGGAGCGAGCAGTACTTC,CASSLDRRSEQYF
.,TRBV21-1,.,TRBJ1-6,TGTGCCAGCAGTCGGGATTTATGTGATGCCTATAATTCACCCCTCCACTTT,CASSRDLCDAYNSPLHF
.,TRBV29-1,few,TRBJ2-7,TGCAGCGCTATCCTTAGGGAGAGCTCCTACGAGCAGTACTTC,CSAILRESSYEQYF
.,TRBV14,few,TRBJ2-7,TGTGCCAGCAGCCAATTAGAGGGGAACTGGCATAGGAACGAGCAGTACTTC,CASSQLEGNWHRNEQYF
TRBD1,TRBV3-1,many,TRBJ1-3,TGTGCCAGCAGCCTCGGACAGGGGACTGGAAACACCATATATTTT,CASSLGQGTGNTIYF
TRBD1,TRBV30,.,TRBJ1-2,TGTGCCTGGAGAGGGCTGAGACAGGGGGATGGCTACACCTTC,CAWRGLRQGDGYTF
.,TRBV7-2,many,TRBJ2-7,TGTGCCAGCAGCTTAGGCCCCGGTCGCCTCTCCTACGAGCAGTACTTC,CASSLGPGRLSYEQYF
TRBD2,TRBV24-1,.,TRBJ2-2,TGTGCCACCAGTGACCCCAGGGGGGCACCCGGGACTAGCGGGAGATCCGGGGAGCTGTTTTTT,CATSDPRGAPGTSGRSGELFF
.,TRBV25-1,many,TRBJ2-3,TGTGCCAGCAGTCGTAGAGATACGCAGTATTTT,CASSRRDTQYF
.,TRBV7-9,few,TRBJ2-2,TGTGCCAGCAGCCGGCGACTGGACACCGTAAGGCCGTCGGGCACCGGGGAGCTGTTTTTT,CASSRRLDTVRPSGTGELFF
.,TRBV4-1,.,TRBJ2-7,TGCGCCAGCAGCCAAGTCAGGGGTGACTACGAGCAGTACTTC,CASSQVRGDYEQYF
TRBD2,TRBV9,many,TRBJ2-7,TGTGCCAGCAGCGTAACTTGGGGACTAGCGGGAGGCCGGAGCGAGCAGTACTTC,CASSVTWGLAGGRSEQYF
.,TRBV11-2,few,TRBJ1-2,TGTGCCAGCAGCTTAGAGGGCCACCGGACGGCCCCCTATGGCTACACCTTC,CASSLEGHRTAPYGYTF
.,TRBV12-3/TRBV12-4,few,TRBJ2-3,TGTGCCAGCAGTCTTCAGGGAACACGCACAGATACGCAGTATTTT,CASSLQGTRTDTQYF
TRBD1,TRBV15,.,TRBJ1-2,TGTGCCACCAGCAGAGAGGCAGGGGGCGGCGATGGCTACACCTTC,CATSREAGGGDGYTF
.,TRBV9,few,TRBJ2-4,TGTGCCAGCAGCGTAGTAGGGGGACGGAAAAACATTCAGTACTTC,CASSVVGGRKNIQYF
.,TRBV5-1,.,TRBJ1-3,TGCGCCAGCAGCCATCCGGGACACGGAAACACCATATATTTT,CASSHPGHGNTIYF
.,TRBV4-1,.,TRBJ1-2,TGCGCCAGCAGCCAAGATCCGGGCGTGGGGGGGGGCTACACCTTC,CASSQDPGVGGGYTF
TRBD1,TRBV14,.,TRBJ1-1,TGTGCCAGCAGCCAAGACCCGGACAGGAGAAACACTGAAGCTTTCTTT,CASSQDPDRRNTEAFF
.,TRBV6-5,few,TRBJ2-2,TGTGCCAGCAGTTACCACGGGGAGCTGTTTTTT,CASSYHGELFF
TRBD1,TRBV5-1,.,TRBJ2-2,TGCGCCAGCAGCCTAGGAACAGGGGCAGCGAACACCGGGGAGCTGTTTTTT,CASSLGTGAANTGELFF